This TCR beta chain was recovered during a study of identical twins. CDR3 size: 16 residues. The germline V gene encodes CDR1 LGHDT and CDR2 YNNKEL (reference sequence). Trimming took 1 base from V and 4 from J, leaving 13 bases between them. MiXCR, applied by TCRdb to the 5' RACE reads, yields one record per CDR3 protein. The table includes more than 650,000 distinct CDR3 sequences, around 5.7% detected once. The TCR originated in a man aged 18 to 30 in good health. The V gene is TRBV3-1, the J gene TRBJ1-4; D ambiguous. Sequencing was done on a sample of naive T cells sorted from blood. The CDR3 region is CASSQASGRSNEKLFF. The CDR3 bases are TGTGCCAGCAGCCAAGCCTCGGGTAGAAGTAATGAAAAACTGTTTTTT.